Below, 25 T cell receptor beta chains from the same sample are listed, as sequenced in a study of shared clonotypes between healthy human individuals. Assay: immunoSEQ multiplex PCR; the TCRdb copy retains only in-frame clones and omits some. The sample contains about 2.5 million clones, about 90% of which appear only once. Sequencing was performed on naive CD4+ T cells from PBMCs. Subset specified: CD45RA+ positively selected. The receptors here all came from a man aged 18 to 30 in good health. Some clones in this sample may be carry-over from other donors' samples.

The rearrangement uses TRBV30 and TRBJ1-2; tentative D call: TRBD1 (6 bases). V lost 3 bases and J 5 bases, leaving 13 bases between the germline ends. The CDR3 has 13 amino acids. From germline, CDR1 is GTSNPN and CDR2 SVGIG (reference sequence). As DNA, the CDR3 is TGTGCCTGGAGCCGCAGGGGCTGGTATGGCTACACCTTC. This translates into CAWSRRGWYGYTF.

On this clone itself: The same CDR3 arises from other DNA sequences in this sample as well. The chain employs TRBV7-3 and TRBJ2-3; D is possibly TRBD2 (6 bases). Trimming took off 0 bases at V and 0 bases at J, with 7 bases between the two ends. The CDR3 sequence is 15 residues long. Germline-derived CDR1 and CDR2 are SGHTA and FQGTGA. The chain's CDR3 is CASSLTRESTDTQYF. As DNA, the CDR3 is TGTGCCAGCAGCTTAACACGGGAGAGCACAGATACGCAGTATTTT.

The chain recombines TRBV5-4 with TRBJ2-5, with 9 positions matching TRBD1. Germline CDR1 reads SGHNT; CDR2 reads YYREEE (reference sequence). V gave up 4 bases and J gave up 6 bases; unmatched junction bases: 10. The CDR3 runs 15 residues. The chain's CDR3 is CASSLRDRDVKTQYF. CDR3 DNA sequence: TGTGCCAGCAGCCTCCGGGACAGGGACGTGAAGACCCAGTACTTC.

The CDR3: CATSRDPSGVNEQYF. CDR3 DNA sequence: TGTGCCACCAGCAGAGATCCCAGCGGGGTGAACGAGCAGTACTTC. The gene calls are TRBV15 and TRBJ2-7, with 7 bases aligning to TRBD2. The V gene end was trimmed by 0 bases and the J gene end by 5 bases; junction bases not matched to a gene: 7. The CDR3 is made up of 15 amino acids. The germline V gene encodes CDR1 LNHNV and CDR2 YYDKDF (reference sequence).

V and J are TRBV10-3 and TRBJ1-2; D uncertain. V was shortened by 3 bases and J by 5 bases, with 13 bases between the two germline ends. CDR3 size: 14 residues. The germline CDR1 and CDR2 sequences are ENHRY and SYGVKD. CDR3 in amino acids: CAISDTSGNYGYTF. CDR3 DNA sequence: TGTGCCATCAGTGACACCTCGGGCAATTATGGCTACACCTTC.

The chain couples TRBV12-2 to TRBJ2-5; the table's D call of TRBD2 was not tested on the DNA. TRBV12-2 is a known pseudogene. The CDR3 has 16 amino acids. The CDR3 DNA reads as TGTGCAAGTCGCCCTCTAGCTGGGCGGTTTCAAGAGACCCAGTACTTC. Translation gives CASRPLAGRFQETQYF.

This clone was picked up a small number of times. In nucleotides, the CDR3 is TGTGCCTGGACTCGGACGGATGAAAAACTGTTTTTT. This encodes CAWTRTDEKLFF. This chain joins TRBV30 and TRBJ1-4; D gene unclear. The CDR3 is made up of 12 amino acids. V was trimmed by 4 bases and J by 6 bases, leaving 9 bases between them. The germline V gene has CDR1 GTSNPN and CDR2 SVGIG (reference sequence).

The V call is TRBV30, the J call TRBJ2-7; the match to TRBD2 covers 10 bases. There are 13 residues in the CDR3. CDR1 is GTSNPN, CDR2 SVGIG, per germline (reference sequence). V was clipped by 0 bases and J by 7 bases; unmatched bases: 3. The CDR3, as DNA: TGTGCCTGGAGTGTCAAAGCGGGAGGGGAGCAGTACTTC. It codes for CAWSVKAGGEQYF. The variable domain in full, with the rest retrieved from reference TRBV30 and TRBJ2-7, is SQTIHQWPATLVQPVGSPLSLECTVEGTSNPNLYWYRQAAGRGLQLLFYSVGIGQISSEVPQNLSASRPQDRQFILSSKKLLLSDSGFYLCAWSVKAGGEQYFGPGTRLTVT.

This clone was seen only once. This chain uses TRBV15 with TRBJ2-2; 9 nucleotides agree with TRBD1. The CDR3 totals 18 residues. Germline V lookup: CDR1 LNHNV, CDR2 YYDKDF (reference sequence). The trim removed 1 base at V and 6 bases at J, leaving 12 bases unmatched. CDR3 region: CATSRGRRQGGRSGELFF. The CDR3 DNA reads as TGTGCCACCAGCAGAGGCCGACGACAGGGGGGCAGATCCGGGGAGCTGTTTTTT.

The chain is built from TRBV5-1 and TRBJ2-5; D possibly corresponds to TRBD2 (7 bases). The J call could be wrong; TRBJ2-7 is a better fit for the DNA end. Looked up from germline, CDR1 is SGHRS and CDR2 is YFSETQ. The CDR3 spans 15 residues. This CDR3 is CASSLEGTGGHEQYF. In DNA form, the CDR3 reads TGCGCCAGCAGCTTGGAAGGTACGGGGGGCCACGAGCAGTACTTC.

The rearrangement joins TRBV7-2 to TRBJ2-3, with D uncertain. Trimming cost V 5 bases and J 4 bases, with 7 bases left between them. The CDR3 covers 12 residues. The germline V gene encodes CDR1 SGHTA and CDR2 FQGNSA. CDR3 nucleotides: TGTGCCAGCAGCCGACATGCAGATACGCAGTATTTT. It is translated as CASSRHADTQYF.

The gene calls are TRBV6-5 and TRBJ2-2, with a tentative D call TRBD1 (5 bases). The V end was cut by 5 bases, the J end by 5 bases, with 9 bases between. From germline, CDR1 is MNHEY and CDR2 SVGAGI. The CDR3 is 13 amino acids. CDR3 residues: CASSDRITGELFF. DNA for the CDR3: TGTGCCAGCAGTGACAGAATTACCGGGGAGCTGTTTTTT.

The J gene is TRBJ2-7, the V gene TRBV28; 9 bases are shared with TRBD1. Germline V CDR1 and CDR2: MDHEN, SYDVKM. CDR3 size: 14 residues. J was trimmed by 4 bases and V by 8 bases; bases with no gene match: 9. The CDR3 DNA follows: TGTGCCAGCGTTACCGGGACAGGGTTATACGAGCAGTACTTC. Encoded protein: CASVTGTGLYEQYF. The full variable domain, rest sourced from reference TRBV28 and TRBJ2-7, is DVKVTQSSRYLVKRTGEKVFLECVQDMDHENMFWYRQDPGLGLRLIYFSYDVKMKEKGDIPEGYSVSREKKERFSLILESASTNQTSMYLCASVTGTGLYEQYFGPGTRLTVT.

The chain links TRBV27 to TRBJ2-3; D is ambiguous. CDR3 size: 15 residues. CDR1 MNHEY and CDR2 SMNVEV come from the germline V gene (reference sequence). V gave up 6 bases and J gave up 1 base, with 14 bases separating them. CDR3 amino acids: CASRGFELGTDTQYF. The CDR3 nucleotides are TGTGCCAGCAGGGGGTTTGAGCTGGGCACAGATACGCAGTATTTT.

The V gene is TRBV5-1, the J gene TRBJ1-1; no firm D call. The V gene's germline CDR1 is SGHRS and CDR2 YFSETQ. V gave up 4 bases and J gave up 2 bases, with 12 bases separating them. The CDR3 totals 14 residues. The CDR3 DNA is TGCGCCAGCAGCCAGCGTACAGTTAACACTGAAGCTTTCTTT. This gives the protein CASSQRTVNTEAFF.

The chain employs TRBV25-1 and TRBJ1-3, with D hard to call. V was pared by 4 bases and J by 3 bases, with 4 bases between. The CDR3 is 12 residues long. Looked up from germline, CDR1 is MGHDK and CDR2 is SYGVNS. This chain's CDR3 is CASSGGGNTIYF. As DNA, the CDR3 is TGTGCCAGCAGTGGAGGTGGAAACACCATATATTTT.

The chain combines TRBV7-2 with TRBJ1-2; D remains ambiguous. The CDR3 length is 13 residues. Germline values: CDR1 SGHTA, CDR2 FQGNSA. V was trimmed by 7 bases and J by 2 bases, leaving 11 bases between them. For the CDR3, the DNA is TGTGCCAGCAACCCGGGAGGGAACTATGGCTACACCTTC. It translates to CASNPGGNYGYTF.

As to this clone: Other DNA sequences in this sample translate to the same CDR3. CDR3 DNA sequence: TGCAGCGTTGAACGGAACTACGAGCAGTACTTC. It codes for CSVERNYEQYF. The J gene is TRBJ2-7, the V gene TRBV29-1; D remains unclear. The CDR3 extends over 11 amino acids. Per the germline V gene, CDR1 is SQVTM and CDR2 is ANQGSEA. V lost 2 bases, J lost 3 bases, and 5 bases lay in between.

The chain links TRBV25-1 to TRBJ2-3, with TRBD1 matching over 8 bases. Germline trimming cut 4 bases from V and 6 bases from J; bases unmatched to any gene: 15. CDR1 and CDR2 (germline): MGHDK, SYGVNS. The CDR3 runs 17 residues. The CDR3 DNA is TGTGCCAGCAGTGCCCTCCGGGACAGGCAGGGGAAGGATACGCAGTATTTT. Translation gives CASSALRDRQGKDTQYF.

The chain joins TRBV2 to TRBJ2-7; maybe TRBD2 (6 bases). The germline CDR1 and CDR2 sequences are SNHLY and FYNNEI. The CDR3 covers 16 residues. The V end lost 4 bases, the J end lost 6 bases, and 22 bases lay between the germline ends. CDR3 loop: CASSVLSTAGGGEQYF. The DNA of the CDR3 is TGTGCCAGCAGTGTTCTCTCAACCGCTGGGGGAGGCGAGCAGTACTTC.

The CDR3 here is CASSLFGNTDTQYF. The CDR3 DNA reads as TGTGCCAGCAGCTTATTCGGGAACACAGATACGCAGTATTTT. The chain joins TRBV7-3 to TRBJ2-3; a weak D match, TRBD2 (5 bases). The CDR3 spans 14 residues. V dropped 2 bases and J dropped 2 bases, with 8 bases sitting between them. CDR1 and CDR2 from the germline V gene are SGHTA and FQGTGA.

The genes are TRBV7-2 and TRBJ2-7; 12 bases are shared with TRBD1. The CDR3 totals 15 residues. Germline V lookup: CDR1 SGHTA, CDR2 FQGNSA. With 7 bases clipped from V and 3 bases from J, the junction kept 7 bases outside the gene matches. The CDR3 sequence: CASTGTGGMYYEQYF. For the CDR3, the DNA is TGTGCCAGCACCGGGACAGGGGGCATGTACTACGAGCAGTACTTC. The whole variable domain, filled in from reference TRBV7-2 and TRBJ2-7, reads GAGVSQSPSNKVTEKGKDVELRCDPISGHTALYWYRQSLGQGLEFLIYFQGNSAPDKSGLPSDRFSAERTGGSVSTLTIQRTQQEDSAVYLCASTGTGGMYYEQYFGPGTRLTVT.

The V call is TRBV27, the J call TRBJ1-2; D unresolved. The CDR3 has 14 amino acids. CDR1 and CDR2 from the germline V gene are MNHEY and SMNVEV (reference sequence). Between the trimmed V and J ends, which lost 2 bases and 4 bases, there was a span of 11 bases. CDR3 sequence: CASSLRAQTYGYTF. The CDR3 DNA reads TGTGCCAGCAGTTTACGGGCCCAGACCTATGGCTACACCTTC.

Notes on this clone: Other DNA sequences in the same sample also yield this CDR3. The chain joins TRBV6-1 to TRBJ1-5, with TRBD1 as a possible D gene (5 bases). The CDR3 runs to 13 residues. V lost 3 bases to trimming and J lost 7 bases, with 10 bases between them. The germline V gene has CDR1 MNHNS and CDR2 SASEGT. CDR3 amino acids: CASSEGVGQPQHF. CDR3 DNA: TGTGCCAGCAGTGAGGGGGTAGGACAGCCCCAGCATTTT.

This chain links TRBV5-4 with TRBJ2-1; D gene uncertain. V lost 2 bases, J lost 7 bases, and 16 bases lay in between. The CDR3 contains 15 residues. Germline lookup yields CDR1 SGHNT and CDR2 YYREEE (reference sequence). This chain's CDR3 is CASSFPFSATNEQFF. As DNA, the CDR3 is TGTGCCAGCAGCTTCCCTTTTTCCGCCACAAATGAGCAGTTCTTC. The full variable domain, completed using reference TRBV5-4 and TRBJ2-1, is ETGVTQSPTHLIKTRGQQVTLRCSSQSGHNTVSWYQQALGQGPQFIFQYYREEENGRGNFPPRFSGLQFPNYSSELNVNALELDDSALYLCASSFPFSATNEQFFGPGTRLTVL.